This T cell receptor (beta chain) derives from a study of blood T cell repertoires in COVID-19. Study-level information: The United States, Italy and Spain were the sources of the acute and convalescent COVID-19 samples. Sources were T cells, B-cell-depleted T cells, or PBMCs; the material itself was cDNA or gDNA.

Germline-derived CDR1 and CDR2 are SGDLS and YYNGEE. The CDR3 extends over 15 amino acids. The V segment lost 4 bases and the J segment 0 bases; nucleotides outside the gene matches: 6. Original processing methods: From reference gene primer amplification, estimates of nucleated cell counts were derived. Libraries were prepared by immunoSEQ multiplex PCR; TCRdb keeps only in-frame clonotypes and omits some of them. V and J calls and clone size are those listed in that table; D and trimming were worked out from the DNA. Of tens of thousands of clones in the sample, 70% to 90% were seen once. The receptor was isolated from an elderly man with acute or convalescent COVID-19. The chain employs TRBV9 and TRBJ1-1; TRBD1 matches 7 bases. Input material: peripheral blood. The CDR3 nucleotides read TGTGCCAGCAGCATCCAAACAGGGGTGAACACTGAAGCTTTCTTT. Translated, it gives CASSIQTGVNTEAFF. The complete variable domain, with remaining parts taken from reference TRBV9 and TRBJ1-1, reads DSGVTQTPKHLITATGQRVTLRCSPRSGDLSVYWYQQSLDQGLQFLIQYYNGEERAKGNILERFSAQQFPDLHSELNLSSLELGDSALYFCASSIQTGVNTEAFFGQGTRLTVV.